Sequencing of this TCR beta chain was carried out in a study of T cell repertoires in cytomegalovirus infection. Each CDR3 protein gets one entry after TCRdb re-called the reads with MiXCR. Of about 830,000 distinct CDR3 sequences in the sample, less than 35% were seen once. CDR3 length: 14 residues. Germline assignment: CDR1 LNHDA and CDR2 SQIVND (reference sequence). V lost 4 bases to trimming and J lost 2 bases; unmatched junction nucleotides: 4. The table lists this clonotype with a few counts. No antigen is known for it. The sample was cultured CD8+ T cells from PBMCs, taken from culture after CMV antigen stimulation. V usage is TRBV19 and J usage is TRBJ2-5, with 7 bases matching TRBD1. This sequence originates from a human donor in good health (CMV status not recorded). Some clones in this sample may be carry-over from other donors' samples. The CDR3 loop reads CASSTWTGQETQYF. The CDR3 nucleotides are TGTGCCAGTAGTACCTGGACAGGTCAAGAGACCCAGTACTTC.